Below are 25 T cell receptor beta chains sequenced from a single sample in a study of OX40 agonist ivuxolimab in advanced cancers. Data came from immunoSEQ multiplex PCR; TCRdb stores just in-frame clones and leaves some out. This sample carries some 25,000 clones, about 76% of them seen once, and the ten largest clones take 11% to 15%. This sample comprised CD4+ or CD8+ T cells sorted from blood, obtained in a trial of the OX40 agonist ivuxolimab. The receptors stem from an adult with an advanced solid tumor such as melanoma, head and neck, liver or kidney cancer.

V gene TRBV7-9 combines with J gene TRBJ2-1; 12 bases fit TRBD1. V was clipped by 5 bases and J by 7 bases; unmatched bases: 6. Germline V gives CDR1 SEHNR, CDR2 FQNEAQ (reference sequence). The CDR3 covers 15 residues. The DNA of the CDR3 is TGTGCCAGCAGCGTCCGGGACAGGGGGCTGAATGAGCAGTTCTTC. It codes for CASSVRDRGLNEQFF.

The J gene is TRBJ2-1, the V gene TRBV7-2, with D perhaps assigned TRBD1 or TRBD2 (5 bases each). This CDR3 has 14 residues. Trimming took 6 bases from V and 6 from J, leaving 15 bases between them. Germline CDR1 SGHTA, CDR2 FQGNSA. In DNA form, the CDR3 reads TGTGCCAGCAGAAACCGGGACGGAAGCAATGAGCAGTTCTTC. This codes for CASRNRDGSNEQFF.

V usage is TRBV4-1 and J usage is TRBJ2-7, with unresolved D. The CDR3 contains 12 residues. The germline V gene has CDR1 MGHRA and CDR2 YSYEKL. The germline V and J ends were trimmed by 3 bases and 6 bases, with 9 bases remaining between them. The chain's CDR3 is CASSQGWSEQYF. As DNA, the CDR3 is TGCGCCAGCAGCCAGGGGTGGTCCGAGCAGTACTTC.

The chain employs TRBV4-2 and TRBJ2-7, with 8 bases that match TRBD1. V trimming: 5 bases; J trimming: 2 bases; junction bases outside the gene matches: 14. The CDR3 runs to 17 residues. Germline V gene data show CDR1 as LGHNA and CDR2 as YNFKEQ. Here the CDR3 reads CASSTPTDRAGPYEQYF. CDR3 in DNA: TGTGCCAGCAGCACACCTACGGACAGGGCAGGCCCCTACGAGCAGTACTTC.

The rearrangement joins TRBV10-1 to TRBJ2-7; the D call may be TRBD1 or TRBD2 (6 bases each). CDR3 length equals 15 residues. V was trimmed by 4 bases and J by 2 bases, leaving 15 bases between them. Germline values: CDR1 WNHNN, CDR2 SYGVQD (reference sequence). CDR3 sequence reads: CASSVTGGDPYEQYF. CDR3 coding DNA: TGCGCCAGCAGTGTGACAGGAGGGGACCCCTACGAGCAGTACTTC.

J is TRBJ2-7 and V is TRBV27; 8 nucleotides line up with TRBD1. Unmatched junction bases numbered 3, after V lost 4 bases and J lost 4 bases. CDR3 length equals 13 residues. In germline, CDR1 is MNHEY, CDR2 SMNVEV (reference sequence). CDR3 region: CASSSDRAYEQYF. DNA for the CDR3: TGTGCCAGCAGTTCGGACAGGGCTTACGAGCAGTACTTC.

The chain joins TRBV4-1 to TRBJ1-2, with D tentatively TRBD1 (5 bases). Germline V gene lookup returns CDR1 MGHRA and CDR2 YSYEKL. The CDR3 is made up of 17 amino acids. Trimming left V 8 bases short and J 0 bases short, with 22 bases between. In DNA, the CDR3 is TGCGCCAGCTACGGTTCCCCTGGGGGGAACGCTAACTATGGCTACACCTTC. Translating gives CASYGSPGGNANYGYTF.

This clone has a handful of counts. V gene TRBV7-6 combines with J gene TRBJ1-5; D is ambiguous. The germline V gene has CDR1 SGHVS and CDR2 FNYEAQ. Trimming took 5 bases from V and 7 from J, leaving 9 bases between them. The CDR3 is made up of 12 amino acids. As DNA, the CDR3 is TGTGCCAGCAGCCAGGTTGGACAGCCCCAGCATTTT. Its translation is CASSQVGQPQHF.

The chain employs TRBV4-2 and TRBJ2-3, with a possible D match to TRBD2 (5 bases). The CDR3 length is 13 residues. V was shortened by 1 base and J by 3 bases, with 5 bases between the two germline ends. The germline V gene encodes CDR1 LGHNA and CDR2 YNFKEQ. CDR3 in DNA: TGTGCCAGCAGCCAAGCGGGGACAGATACGCAGTATTTT. It specifies CASSQAGTDTQYF.

V gene TRBV6-5 combines with J gene TRBJ1-5; D is undetermined. The CDR3 contains 14 residues. V was pared by 0 bases and J by 3 bases, with 6 bases between. Germline V gene data show CDR1 as MNHEY and CDR2 as SVGAGI. CDR3 residues: CASSYSSYNQPQHF. The CDR3 DNA is TGTGCCAGCAGTTACTCGAGTTACAATCAGCCCCAGCATTTT.

The gene calls are TRBV7-6 and TRBJ1-2, with TRBD1 matching over 7 bases. This CDR3 has 14 amino acids. The germline CDR1 and CDR2 sequences are SGHVS and FNYEAQ. The trim removed 1 base at V and 4 bases at J, leaving 3 bases unmatched. In DNA form, the CDR3 reads TGTGCCAGCAGCTTAGATGCAGGGGGCTATGGCTACACCTTC. The encoded protein is CASSLDAGGYGYTF. The variable domain in full, completed from reference TRBV7-6 and TRBJ1-2, reads GAGVSQSPRYKVTKRGQDVALRCDPISGHVSLYWYRQALGQGPEFLTYFNYEAQQDKSGLPNDRFSAERPEGSISTLTIQRTEQRDSAMYRCASSLDAGGYGYTFGSGTRLTVV.

The J gene is TRBJ2-1, the V gene TRBV5-1, with TRBD2 identical over 8 bases. CDR1 and CDR2 (germline): SGHRS, YFSETQ. The ends lost 0 bases at V and 6 bases at J; junction bases unmatched: 5. The CDR3 length is 15 residues. CDR3 loop: CASSLAGGAPNEQFF. The CDR3 nucleotides read TGCGCCAGCAGCTTGGCCGGGGGGGCCCCCAATGAGCAGTTCTTC.

V is TRBV6-6 and J is TRBJ2-1; the D gene is possibly TRBD2 (6 bases). The CDR3 consists of 14 residues. V was pared by 5 bases and J by 6 bases, with 14 bases between. CDR1 and CDR2 (germline): MNHNY, SVGAGI (reference sequence). CDR3: CASSRDSIPNEQFF. CDR3 nucleotide sequence: TGTGCCAGCAGTCGGGACTCAATACCCAATGAGCAGTTCTTC.

The CDR3 DNA sequence: TGTGCCAGCAGTTACTCGGCGGAGGGGGCTTATGGCTACACCTTC. Its translation is CASSYSAEGAYGYTF. This chain links TRBV6-6 with TRBJ1-2, with 7 bases aligning to TRBD1. This CDR3 is 15 amino acids long. Trimming removed 0 bases from V and 5 bases from J; junction bases left unmatched: 6. Germline CDR1 is MNHNY and CDR2 is SVGAGI (reference sequence).

This sequence joins TRBV6-5 and TRBJ2-7, with D hard to call. Germline loops: CDR1 MNHEY, CDR2 SVGAGI. This CDR3 contains 15 residues. Trimming cost V 2 bases and J 4 bases, with 15 bases left between them. CDR3 in amino acids: CASSYPVNGYYEQYF. The DNA of the CDR3 is TGTGCCAGCAGTTACCCGGTAAACGGTTATTACGAGCAGTACTTC.

CDR3 residues: CASSPTTGDHEQYF. The CDR3 DNA follows: TGTGCCAGCAGCCCGACGACAGGGGACCACGAGCAGTACTTC. V usage is TRBV5-6 and J usage is TRBJ2-7; 8 nucleotides match TRBD1. CDR1 and CDR2 from the germline V gene are SGHDT and YYEEEE. This CDR3 spans 14 amino acids. V trimming: 4 bases; J trimming: 5 bases; junction bases outside the gene matches: 8.

The J gene is TRBJ2-3, the V gene TRBV27; D is undetermined. Trimming took off 1 base at V and 0 bases at J, with 11 bases between the two ends. Germline-derived CDR1 and CDR2 are MNHEY and SMNVEV (reference sequence). The length of the CDR3 is 16 residues. The CDR3 nucleotides are TGTGCCAGCAGTTTATTCGCTTTCCGTAGCACAGATACGCAGTATTTT. Translated, it gives CASSLFAFRSTDTQYF.

The chain combines TRBV2 with TRBJ1-1; TRBD1 agrees at 7 bases. CDR1 and CDR2 (germline): SNHLY, FYNNEI. The junction had 6 bases not matched to a gene; V was cut back by 8 bases and J by 0 bases. The CDR3 has 14 residues. The CDR3 protein is CASARDRLNTEAFF. The CDR3 region has the DNA TGTGCCAGCGCTAGGGACAGATTGAACACTGAAGCTTTCTTT.

The gene calls are TRBV4-1 and TRBJ1-1; tentatively, D is TRBD1 (6 bases). Germline V gives CDR1 MGHRA, CDR2 YSYEKL. The CDR3 spans 15 residues. V lost 0 bases and J 5 bases, leaving 13 bases between the germline ends. The CDR3 sequence is CASSQDRGGRTEAFF. The CDR3 coding sequence is TGCGCCAGCAGCCAAGATAGAGGGGGGCGGACTGAAGCTTTCTTT.

This clone has just a few counts. The J gene is TRBJ1-1, the V gene TRBV5-1; possibly TRBD1 for D (5 bases). Trimming left V 4 bases short and J 0 bases short, with 10 bases between. Germline V gene data show CDR1 as SGHRS and CDR2 as YFSETQ. The CDR3 totals 14 residues. DNA for the CDR3: TGCGCCAGCAGCCGGGGCGGAATGAACACTGAAGCTTTCTTT. This codes for CASSRGGMNTEAFF. Full variable domain (missing parts from reference TRBV5-1 and TRBJ1-1): KAGVTQTPRYLIKTRGQQVTLSCSPISGHRSVSWYQQTPGQGLQFLFEYFSETQRNKGNFPGRFSGRQFSNSRSEMNVSTLELGDSALYLCASSRGGMNTEAFFGQGTRLTVV.

The V call is TRBV12-5, the J call TRBJ1-5, with 9 bases that match TRBD1. The germline V gene encodes CDR1 LGHNT and CDR2 FRNRAP. There are 15 residues in the CDR3. The V gene end was trimmed by 4 bases and the J gene end by 11 bases; junction bases not matched to a gene: 12. The DNA for the CDR3 is TGTGCTAGTGGTTCCCCGGACAGGGGAGGGATGGCCCAGCATTTT. It yields the protein CASGSPDRGGMAQHF.

This chain joins TRBV5-6 and TRBJ2-1; no clear D. With 4 bases removed from V and 8 bases from J, the gap between germline ends came to 13 bases. Germline CDR1 reads SGHDT; CDR2 reads YYEEEE. The CDR3 covers 13 residues. DNA of the CDR3: TGTGCCAGCAGCCATACCCATGGGCATGAGCAGTTCTTC. Translated: CASSHTHGHEQFF.

The V gene is TRBV5-6, the J gene TRBJ2-7, with 7 positions matching TRBD1. Germline loops: CDR1 SGHDT, CDR2 YYEEEE. The CDR3 runs to 13 residues. Trimming took 2 bases from V and 4 from J; bases not matched to a gene: 3. The CDR3 loop is CASSLGGRYEQYF. The CDR3, as DNA: TGTGCCAGCAGCTTAGGGGGCAGGTACGAGCAGTACTTC.

The chain joins TRBV7-8 to TRBJ1-1; unclear D gene. The CDR3 is 14 residues long. Germline V gives CDR1 SGHVS, CDR2 FQNEAQ. V lost 3 bases and J 3 bases, leaving 11 bases between the germline ends. The CDR3: CASSFEGSYTEAFF. CDR3 nucleotides: TGTGCCAGCAGCTTCGAGGGCTCGTACACTGAAGCTTTCTTT.

The CDR3: CASRHRTGTLFHEQYF. The CDR3 nucleotides read TGTGCAAGTCGCCATAGAACCGGGACCCTCTTCCACGAGCAGTACTTC. The chain links TRBV12-2 to TRBJ2-7. TRBV12-2 is reported as a pseudogene. The CDR3 length is 16 residues.